These 4 T cell receptor beta chains share one sample of origin, sequenced in a study of OX40 agonist ivuxolimab in advanced cancers. Produced via immunoSEQ multiplex PCR; TCRdb's table is partial and in-frame only. The sample lists about 19,000 clones, roughly 90% occurring once. Material: CD4+ or CD8+ T cells sorted from blood, obtained in a trial of the OX40 agonist ivuxolimab. These receptors originate from an adult with an advanced solid tumor such as melanoma, head and neck, liver or kidney cancer.

The count of this clone is one. The genes are TRBV5-1 and TRBJ2-3, with 11 bases lining up with TRBD2. CDR3 length: 16 amino acids. V shed 4 bases, J shed 4 bases, and the junction held 8 bases outside the gene matches. CDR1 and CDR2 from the germline V gene are SGHRS and YFSETQ. The CDR3 loop is CASSLWTSGLSDTQYF. CDR3 nucleotides: TGCGCCAGCAGCCTTTGGACTAGCGGGCTGTCAGATACGCAGTATTTT.

The gene calls are TRBV11-2 and TRBJ1-1, with TRBD1 matching 9 bases. The CDR3 loop spans 15 amino acids. Trimming removed 5 bases from V and 1 base from J; junction bases left unmatched: 5. Germline values: CDR1 SGHAT, CDR2 FQNNGV. CDR3 region: CASSQTDRGNTEAFF. The CDR3 nucleotides read TGTGCCAGCAGCCAGACGGACAGGGGGAACACTGAAGCTTTCTTT.

This chain links TRBV4-2 with TRBJ1-1; no definite D call. Germline V gene sequence: CDR1 LGHNA, CDR2 YNFKEQ. This CDR3 contains 15 residues. The V end was cut by 4 bases, the J end by 6 bases, with 18 bases between. CDR3 nucleotide sequence: TGTGCCAGCAGCCCCCCGGAGGGCCGGTACGCTGAAGCTTTCTTT. This codes for CASSPPEGRYAEAFF.

The chain joins TRBV5-1 to TRBJ1-3; 8 bases match TRBD1. This CDR3 has 18 residues. CDR1 is SGHRS, CDR2 YFSETQ, per germline. The V segment lost 0 bases and the J segment 3 bases; nucleotides outside the gene matches: 11. The CDR3 here is CASSLALIGQGGGNTIYF. DNA for the CDR3: TGCGCCAGCAGCTTGGCCCTCATTGGACAGGGAGGTGGAAACACCATATATTTT. The entire variable domain, with the rest obtained from reference TRBV5-1 and TRBJ1-3, is as follows: KAGVTQTPRYLIKTRGQQVTLSCSPISGHRSVSWYQQTPGQGLQFLFEYFSETQRNKGNFPGRFSGRQFSNSRSEMNVSTLELGDSALYLCASSLALIGQGGGNTIYFGEGSWLTVV.